Below are 3 T cell receptor beta chains sequenced from a single sample in a study of tumor-infiltrating lymphocytes in oesophageal squamous cell carcinoma. TCRdb re-called the PCR reads with MiXCR, one entry per CDR3 protein. In the table there are 16,000 or so distinct CDR3 sequences, 40% to 45% of which are singletons. Sample: esophageal tumor tissue. These receptors came from a male donor with esophageal squamous cell carcinoma.

This clonotype was counted a single time. The missing conserved phenylalanine or tryptophan at the end of this CDR3 makes a read error likely. No DNA is shown, since the ends of the CDR3 on it are uncertain; the CDR3 is the one TCRdb lists. This chain links TRBV6-1 with TRBJ2-6; TRBD2 was called by the table and not checked on the DNA. The length of the CDR3 is 17 amino acids, counting both ends. Germline lookup yields CDR1 MNHNS and CDR2 SASEGT. CDR3 residues: CASSEASGGQETQYFGA.

This clonotype has a count of ten or more. Here the CDR3 omits its conserved ending phenylalanine or tryptophan, so a read error is the likely source. The DNA is left out, because the CDR3 cannot be placed on it with certainty; the CDR3 is given as TCRdb lists it. The chain combines TRBV28 with TRBJ2-7; the table's TRBD1 call for D was not verified on the DNA. Inclusive of both ends, the CDR3 amounts to 15 amino acids. Germline V gene lookup returns CDR1 MDHEN and CDR2 SYDVKM. The CDR3 spells CASTGQTNYGYTFGS.

This clonotype occurred many times. The final CDR3 position lacks the conserved phenylalanine or tryptophan, pointing to a likely read error. It is unclear where the CDR3 begins or ends on the DNA, so no DNA is shown, and the CDR3 is as TCRdb lists it. The rearrangement uses TRBV7-9 and TRBJ2-7. The CDR3 extends over 16 residues, inclusive of both ends. The V gene's germline CDR1 is SEHNR and CDR2 FQNEAQ (reference sequence). CDR3 sequence reads: CASSLVGQNYGYTFGS.